A single sample gave rise to the 28 T cell receptor beta chains below, sequenced in a study of spatial heterogeneity in lung cancer. Study conclusions and caveats: Counts that tracked tumor mutation counts were those of expanded intratumoral alpha and beta TCRs.

Which antigens these TCRs recognize remains unknown. TCRdb reprocessed the 5' RACE reads via MiXCR and lists one record per CDR3 protein. Among fewer than 3,500 distinct CDR3 sequences listed, approximately 15% were seen once. Time point described: sample taken at primary tumor resection. Here the sequenced sample was lung tumor tissue, taken at surgery. The receptors were gathered from a female donor with early-stage non-small cell lung cancer.

This clonotype is medium-sized in the sample. This rearrangement joins TRBV28 to TRBJ1-4; 8 positions match TRBD1. Germline V CDR1 and CDR2: MDHEN, SYDVKM. This CDR3 spans 14 amino acids. V lost 6 bases and J lost 10; bases outside the gene matches: 10. The CDR3 DNA is TGTGCCAGCAGCCCCGGGACAGGTGGAGGAAAACTGTTTTTT. This sequence encodes CASSPGTGGGKLFF. Combining the CDR3 with reference TRBV28 and TRBJ1-4 gives the whole variable domain DVKVTQSSRYLVKRTGEKVFLECVQDMDHENMFWYRQDPGLGLRLIYFSYDVKMKEKGDIPEGYSVSREKKERFSLILESASTNQTSMYLCASSPGTGGGKLFFGSGTQLSVL.

By share, this clonotype ranks as medium-sized. The gene calls are TRBV7-9 and TRBJ2-7, with D possibly being TRBD1 (6 bases). The CDR3 is 15 residues long. Deletions cut 5 bases from V and 3 bases from J, with 17 bases between. The V gene's germline CDR1 is SEHNR and CDR2 FQNEAQ (reference sequence). CDR3 residues: CASSPDSDPVYEQYF. Here the CDR3 DNA reads TGTGCCAGCAGCCCGGACAGCGACCCCGTCTACGAGCAGTACTTC.

This clonotype has ten or more counts. The V call is TRBV21-1, the J call TRBJ2-1; the table's D call TRBD1 went unverified against the DNA. TRBV21-1 is designated a pseudogene. The CDR3 consists of 14 residues. The CDR3 here is CATLTWGADNEQFF. CDR3 coding DNA: TGTGCCACCCTGACGTGGGGGGCGGACAATGAGCAGTTCTTC.

A note on this clonotype: A single base separates this from a much larger clone, so it may be a read error. The chain combines TRBV16 with TRBJ2-7, with D maybe TRBD2 (6 bases). The germline gives CDR1 KGHSY, CDR2 FQNENV. The CDR3 totals 14 residues. The ends were cut back, 5 bases at V and 0 bases at J, with 11 bases in the middle. This chain's CDR3 is CASSSHGSSYEQYF. The CDR3 coding sequence is TGTGCCAGCAGCTCGCACGGGAGCTCCTACGAGCAGTACTTC.

By its share, this clonotype is medium-sized (0.01 to 0.1%). The chain joins TRBV7-9 to TRBJ1-3, with D uncertain. The CDR3 spans 12 residues. Germline assignment: CDR1 SEHNR and CDR2 FQNEAQ (reference sequence). V was pared by 4 bases and J by 4 bases, with 5 bases between. The CDR3: CASSSTGNTIYF. The CDR3 DNA is TGTGCCAGCAGCTCAACAGGAAACACCATATATTTT.

The chain is built from TRBV20-1 and TRBJ2-7; 8 nucleotides match TRBD1. The J segment lost 3 bases and the V segment lost 3 bases, leaving 7 bases of the junction unmatched. Germline V gene data show CDR1 as DFQATT and CDR2 as SNEGSKA (reference sequence). The length of the CDR3 is 14 residues. CDR3 sequence (DNA): TGCAGTGCTAGCAGACAGGGGACCCTCTACGAGCAGTACTTC. It specifies CSASRQGTLYEQYF.

The rearrangement uses TRBV5-1 and TRBJ2-7; 9 positions match TRBD1. The CDR3 covers 13 residues. V lost 4 bases, J lost 3 bases, and 2 bases stayed unmatched. Germline V CDR1 and CDR2: SGHRS, YFSETQ. Here the CDR3 DNA reads TGCGCCAGCAGCGGACAGGGGAGCTACGAGCAGTACTTC. This encodes CASSGQGSYEQYF. The full variable domain, rest sourced from reference TRBV5-1 and TRBJ2-7, is KAGVTQTPRYLIKTRGQQVTLSCSPISGHRSVSWYQQTPGQGLQFLFEYFSETQRNKGNFPGRFSGRQFSNSRSEMNVSTLELGDSALYLCASSGQGSYEQYFGPGTRLTVT.

In its sample, this clonotype is large. This chain joins TRBV7-9 and TRBJ1-2, with TRBD1 as a possible D gene (5 bases). V lost 5 bases to trimming and J lost 4 bases, with 20 bases between them. Germline CDR1 reads SEHNR; CDR2 reads FQNEAQ (reference sequence). This CDR3 is 16 amino acids long. For the CDR3, the DNA is TGTGCCAGCAGCCAACAGGCCGGGACCAGGCTCTATGGCTACACCTTC. Its protein product is CASSQQAGTRLYGYTF.

This sequence joins TRBV20-1 and TRBJ2-7; D may be TRBD2 (5 bases). This CDR3 has 12 residues. Germline loops: CDR1 DFQATT, CDR2 SNEGSKA (reference sequence). The germline V and J ends were trimmed by 6 bases and 5 bases, with 14 bases remaining between them. The DNA of the CDR3 is TGCAGTGCGGAACCGGGAAGAGACGAGCAGTACTTC. Amino acids: CSAEPGRDEQYF.

This clonotype was counted ten times or more. The V gene is TRBV28, the J gene TRBJ2-2, with D perhaps matching TRBD1 or TRBD2 (5 bases each). CDR3 length: 15 residues. Trimming took 3 bases from V and 6 from J, leaving 14 bases between them. Germline CDR1 is MDHEN and CDR2 is SYDVKM. This CDR3 reads CASSLSGAGAGELFF. The CDR3 coding sequence is TGTGCCAGCAGTTTGTCTGGGGCCGGGGCCGGGGAGCTGTTTTTT.

At least ten counts were recorded for this clonotype. The chain recombines TRBV20-1 with TRBJ2-3; 7 bases fit TRBD2. In germline, CDR1 is DFQATT, CDR2 SNEGSKA (reference sequence). The CDR3 length is 17 residues. Germline trimming cut 3 bases from V and 0 bases from J; bases unmatched to any gene: 12. DNA of the CDR3: TGCAGTGCTAGGAGCGGGGAGGGCGGGGGTAGCACAGATACGCAGTATTTT. It codes for CSARSGEGGGSTDTQYF.

In its sample, this clonotype is medium-sized. This chain joins TRBV27 and TRBJ1-4; 7 bases line up with TRBD1. CDR1 and CDR2 from the germline V gene are MNHEY and SMNVEV (reference sequence). The ends lost 3 bases at V and 7 bases at J; junction bases unmatched: 8. The CDR3 has 15 amino acids. The CDR3 bases are TGTGCCAGCAGTTTGACAGGGCTTGGAGGTGAAAAACTGTTTTTT. Its protein product is CASSLTGLGGEKLFF.

This clonotype is judged medium-sized. The V gene is TRBV30, the J gene TRBJ2-7; D gene ambiguous. V dropped 2 bases and J dropped 0 bases, with 5 bases sitting between them. The CDR3 spans 12 residues. CDR1 GTSNPN and CDR2 SVGIG come from the germline V gene (reference sequence). The DNA of the CDR3 is TGTGCCTGGAGTCTGAGCTCCTACGAGCAGTACTTC. This encodes CAWSLSSYEQYF.

The genes are TRBV6-6 and TRBJ2-5; TRBD2 matches 8 bases. V shed 10 bases, J shed 2 bases, and the junction held 9 bases outside the gene matches. The germline V gene encodes CDR1 MNHNY and CDR2 SVGAGI (reference sequence). The CDR3 runs to 14 residues. Here the CDR3 reads CAIRAGERQETQYF. The DNA of the CDR3 is TGTGCCATACGAGCGGGAGAACGTCAAGAGACCCAGTACTTC.

This clonotype has a handful of counts. This chain uses TRBV5-4 with TRBJ1-1; D gene uncertain. The CDR3 totals 16 residues. CDR1 is SGHNT and CDR2 is YYREEE in the germline V gene (reference sequence). Trimming took 4 bases from V and 2 from J, leaving 18 bases between them. The CDR3 region is CASSLPSARSNTEAFF. As DNA, the CDR3 is TGTGCCAGCAGCCTTCCTTCGGCGAGATCCAACACTGAAGCTTTCTTT.

By proportion, this clonotype is medium-sized. The rearrangement uses TRBV12-3 or TRBV12-4 and TRBJ2-7, with 11 bases aligning to TRBD2. Germline trimming cut 6 bases from V and 0 bases from J; bases unmatched to any gene: 4. This CDR3 is 15 amino acids long. This chain's CDR3 is CASSRLAGTSYEQYF. Written as DNA, the CDR3 is TGTGCCAGCAGCCGACTAGCGGGGACCTCCTACGAGCAGTACTTC.

V gene TRBV7-2 combines with J gene TRBJ2-3, with D possibly TRBD2 on 6 matching bases. Germline V CDR1 and CDR2: SGHTA, FQGNSA. The germline V and J ends were trimmed by 2 bases and 3 bases, with 12 bases remaining between them. This CDR3 comprises 15 residues. For the CDR3, the DNA is TGTGCCAGCAGCTTACGGAGGGTAACAACAGATACGCAGTATTTT. It encodes CASSLRRVTTDTQYF.

This clonotype occurred many times. A much larger clone sits a single nucleotide away, making a read error possible. The chain recombines TRBV25-1 with TRBJ1-2, with 8 positions matching TRBD1. The CDR3 is 16 amino acids. Germline V gene data show CDR1 as MGHDK and CDR2 as SYGVNS. CDR3 DNA: TGTGTCAGCTCCGACAGGGGCTCTTATTCTAACTATGGCGACACCTTC. This codes for CVSSDRGSYSNYGDTF.

By proportion, this clonotype is medium-sized. This chain joins TRBV6-2 or TRBV6-3 and TRBJ2-2, with D tentatively TRBD2 (5 bases). Germline V gene sequence: CDR1 MNHEY, CDR2 SVGEGT. The CDR3 runs 13 residues. V lost 6 bases and J lost 4, with 9 bases in between. This chain's CDR3 is CASSRTATGELFF. Here the CDR3 DNA reads TGTGCCAGCAGCCGGACTGCCACCGGGGAGCTGTTTTTT.

A note on this clonotype: Just one base apart from a much larger clone, this may be a read error. Likely a read error: the CDR3 ends without its conserved phenylalanine or tryptophan. The rearrangement uses TRBV4-2 and TRBJ2-3; a possible D gene is TRBD2 (7 bases). Germline CDR1 reads LGHNA; CDR2 reads YNFKEQ. Trimming left V 4 bases short and J 7 bases short, with 12 bases between. CDR3 length equals 13 residues. CDR3 sequence (DNA): TGTGCCAGCAGCCCCGGGGGGCTAAATACGCAGTATTTG. Translated: CASSPGGLNTQYL.

This clonotype was seen ten or more times. J is TRBJ2-7 and V is TRBV5-1; TRBD1 matches at 8 bases. V was clipped by 4 bases and J by 2 bases; unmatched bases: 5. CDR3 size: 14 residues. Per the germline V gene, CDR1 is SGHRS and CDR2 is YFSETQ. The CDR3 DNA reads TGCGCCAGCAGCAGGACAGGGCCAGCCTACGAGCAGTACTTC. This codes for CASSRTGPAYEQYF.

A single count supports this clonotype. The rearrangement links TRBV7-9 to TRBJ1-5, with 8 nucleotides matching TRBD1. V lost 3 bases and J lost 11; bases outside the gene matches: 3. The CDR3 runs to 12 residues. Germline V CDR1 and CDR2: SEHNR, FQNEAQ (reference sequence). This chain's CDR3 is CASSFPGGSQHF. The CDR3 DNA reads as TGTGCCAGCAGCTTTCCAGGGGGCTCCCAGCATTTT.

This clonotype rates as medium-sized. This chain connects TRBV29-1 to TRBJ2-7; possibly TRBD1 for D (6 bases). The CDR3 totals 23 residues. Looked up from germline, CDR1 is SQVTM and CDR2 is ANQGSEA. Trimming removed 5 bases from V and 6 bases from J, with 47 bases in between. Written as DNA, the CDR3 is TGCAGCGTTTACCCTCATCGGACAGATCCATACCAGCTAAGAGGGGTCGTCGGTTTCGAGCAGTACTTC. This translates into CSVYPHRTDPYQLRGVVGFEQYF.

By sample share, this clonotype is medium-sized (0.01 to 0.1%). The V and J genes are TRBV7-9 and TRBJ2-5, with 7 positions matching TRBD1. Germline CDR1 reads SEHNR; CDR2 reads FQNEAQ (reference sequence). The CDR3 is 15 amino acids. V shed 5 bases, J shed 4 bases, and the junction held 10 bases outside the gene matches. CDR3 sequence: CASSPRKGQLETQYF. DNA of the CDR3: TGTGCCAGCAGCCCCCGAAAGGGACAGCTAGAGACCCAGTACTTC.

This clonotype is deemed medium-sized. V and J are TRBV28 and TRBJ2-7, with D unclear. In germline, CDR1 is MDHEN, CDR2 SYDVKM. The CDR3 is 12 amino acids. Between the trimmed V and J ends, which lost 5 bases and 6 bases, there was a span of 11 bases. The DNA for the CDR3 is TGTGCCAGCAGTACTAACAGAGCCGAGCAGTACTTC. Translating it yields CASSTNRAEQYF.

This clonotype was recorded at least ten times. The rearrangement uses TRBV27 and TRBJ1-2; 7 positions agree with TRBD1. The junction had 3 bases not matched to a gene; V was cut back by 5 bases and J by 0 bases. In germline, CDR1 is MNHEY, CDR2 SMNVEV (reference sequence). This CDR3 contains 14 residues. CDR3 residues: CASSMDRSNYGYTF. In DNA form, the CDR3 reads TGTGCCAGCAGTATGGACAGGTCTAACTATGGCTACACCTTC.

This clonotype has a handful of counts. This sequence joins TRBV7-6 and TRBJ2-5; maybe TRBD2 (5 bases). The CDR3 has 12 amino acids. V dropped 10 bases and J dropped 5 bases, with 14 bases sitting between them. CDR1 is SGHVS, CDR2 FNYEAQ, per germline. CDR3 region: CANRLTGETQYF. Here the CDR3 DNA reads TGTGCCAACAGACTCACGGGGGAGACCCAGTACTTC.

By share, this clonotype counts as medium-sized. V usage is TRBV4-2 and J usage is TRBJ2-6, with 10 bases aligning to TRBD2. J was trimmed by 2 bases and V by 2 bases; bases with no gene match: 3. Per the germline V gene, CDR1 is LGHNA and CDR2 is YNFKEQ. The CDR3 is made up of 17 amino acids. The CDR3 reads CASSQLAGGTGANVLTF. The CDR3, as DNA: TGTGCCAGCAGCCAATTAGCGGGGGGAACTGGGGCCAACGTCCTGACTTTC.